These 32 T cell receptor beta chains were all obtained from the same sample, sequenced in a study of response to subunit inactivated influenza vaccine. TCRdb redid the calling of the RT-PCR reads with MiXCR, one entry per CDR3 protein. The sample yields 630,000 or so distinct CDR3 sequences, roughly 14% seen once. The sequences come from PBMCs from blood, collected approximately 12 days after vaccination. All receptors come from a man aged 45-65 years who received an inactivated influenza vaccine.

V and J are TRBV30 and TRBJ1-2, with D uncertain. The CDR3 runs to 11 residues. From germline, CDR1 is GTSNPN and CDR2 SVGIG (reference sequence). Trimming stripped 3 bases from V and 2 bases from J, with 4 bases between. CDR3 sequence: CAWRRNYGYTF. CDR3 DNA: TGTGCCTGGAGGCGCAACTATGGCTACACCTTC.

The V call is TRBV20-1, the J call TRBJ2-7; D gene uncertain. Germline V gives CDR1 DFQATT, CDR2 SNEGSKA (reference sequence). Trimming removed 0 bases from V and 0 bases from J, with 6 bases in between. The CDR3 contains 13 residues. In DNA, the CDR3 is TGCAGTGCTAGAGACACCCACTCCTACGAGCAGTACTTC. This codes for CSARDTHSYEQYF.

The rearrangement joins TRBV7-3 to TRBJ2-1, with TRBD2 identical over 8 bases. The length of the CDR3 is 17 residues. In germline, CDR1 is SGHTA, CDR2 FQGTGA. The V gene end was trimmed by 0 bases and the J gene end by 10 bases; junction bases not matched to a gene: 14. CDR3 nucleotides: TGTGCCAGCAGCTTAACGCAGGCGGGAGGCCTTACGGGGGAGCAGTTCTTC. Amino acid sequence: CASSLTQAGGLTGEQFF.

The rearrangement uses TRBV11-2 and TRBJ2-1, with 7 bases lining up with TRBD2. Germline loops: CDR1 SGHAT, CDR2 FQNNGV. Unmatched junction bases numbered 9, after V lost 2 bases and J lost 8 bases. The CDR3 sequence is 15 residues long. The CDR3 here is CASSLLWGGVDEQFF. The CDR3 coding sequence is TGTGCCAGCAGCTTACTTTGGGGGGGGGTCGATGAGCAGTTCTTC. Full variable domain (rest looked up from reference TRBV11-2 and TRBJ2-1): EAGVAQSPRYKIIEKRQSVAFWCNPISGHATLYWYQQILGQGPKLLIQFQNNGVVDDSQLPKDRFSAERLKGVDSTLKIQPAKLEDSAVYLCASSLLWGGVDEQFFGPGTRLTVL.

As for this clonotype: At one of its ends the junction is not consistent with the germline gene, which may arise from a read error. This chain joins TRBV5-4 and TRBJ2-3, with D possibly matching TRBD2 (6 bases). Germline lookup yields CDR1 SGHNT and CDR2 YYREEE (reference sequence). The CDR3 runs 12 residues. The CDR3 nucleotides read TGTGCCAGCAGCTTTCCCGGGACTCACGCGGATTTT. This codes for CASSFPGTHADF.

This chain links TRBV2 with TRBJ2-7; D possibly corresponds to TRBD1 (6 bases). V was cut by 2 bases and J by 3 bases, with 8 bases left in between. Germline V gene data show CDR1 as SNHLY and CDR2 as FYNNEI. This CDR3 comprises 13 residues. In nucleotides, the CDR3 is TGTGCCAGCAGTGAAATGACAGGCTACGAGCAGTACTTC. It yields the protein CASSEMTGYEQYF.

This clonotype was observed at least ten times. The J gene is TRBJ2-3, the V gene TRBV11-2; D is possibly TRBD1 (6 bases). Germline V gene sequence: CDR1 SGHAT, CDR2 FQNNGV. V was clipped by 1 base and J by 7 bases, with 18 bases between them. This CDR3 is built from 16 residues. CDR3 sequence reads: CASSLVPQGLRNTQYF. DNA for the CDR3: TGTGCCAGCAGCTTAGTTCCACAGGGCTTACGGAATACGCAGTATTTT.

This clonotype showed up just a few times. The rearrangement joins TRBV19 to TRBJ1-1; D call uncertain. V was shortened by 0 bases and J by 6 bases, with 11 bases between the two germline ends. The CDR3 totals 14 residues. Germline V gives CDR1 LNHDA, CDR2 SQIVND (reference sequence). The CDR3 nucleotides are TGTGCCAGTAGTATAGATAGAAGTGGACCTGAAGCTTTCTTT. Amino acids: CASSIDRSGPEAFF. The full variable domain, completed using reference TRBV19 and TRBJ1-1, is DGGITQSPKYLFRKEGQNVTLSCEQNLNHDAMYWYRQDPGQGLRLIYYSQIVNDFQKGDIAEGYSVSREKKESFPLTVTSAQKNPTAFYLCASSIDRSGPEAFFGQGTRLTVV.

The V and J genes are TRBV7-2 and TRBJ2-1, with TRBD2 matching over 7 bases. The CDR3 spans 16 residues. Germline CDR1 is SGHTA and CDR2 is FQGNSA. After removal of 6 bases from V and 6 bases from J, the junction contained 14 bases not matched to a gene. This chain's CDR3 is CASRPTLTSTRNEQFF. Here the CDR3 DNA reads TGTGCCAGCAGACCGACCCTGACTAGCACTCGCAATGAGCAGTTCTTC.

V gene TRBV4-3 combines with J gene TRBJ2-3; weak D call: TRBD2 (5 bases). The germline CDR1 and CDR2 sequences are LGHNA and YSLEER. Trimming removed 0 bases at V and 8 bases at J, with 18 bases between. The CDR3 sequence is 16 residues long. CDR3 nucleotides: TGCGCCAGCAGCCAAGATTTGCTGGCGGGTCGAGGTACGCAGTATTTT. Its translation is CASSQDLLAGRGTQYF.

This clonotype came up a few times. This rearrangement joins TRBV15 to TRBJ2-7; possibly TRBD1 or TRBD2 for D (6 bases each). The CDR3 has 13 residues. Germline V gene sequence: CDR1 LNHNV, CDR2 YYDKDF (reference sequence). Trimming took 1 base from V and 6 from J, leaving 10 bases between them. CDR3 in DNA: TGTGCCACCAGCAGAGTCAGGGGAGGCGAGCAGTACTTC. The encoded protein is CATSRVRGGEQYF.

This clonotype was detected only a few times. V usage is TRBV14 and J usage is TRBJ2-7, with 8 bases identical to TRBD2. Looked up from germline, CDR1 is SGHDN and CDR2 is FVKESK. The CDR3 totals 14 residues. V was pared by 6 bases and J by 3 bases, with 7 bases of the junction left unmatched. CDR3 bases: TGTGCCAGCAGTTCGAGAGCGGGGGTCTACGAGCAGTACTTC. Amino acid sequence: CASSSRAGVYEQYF.

This clonotype was detected only a few times. This chain connects TRBV5-1 to TRBJ2-4; D perhaps matches TRBD1 (5 bases). Looked up from germline, CDR1 is SGHRS and CDR2 is YFSETQ. This CDR3 is 15 amino acids long. The germline V and J ends were trimmed by 3 bases and 2 bases, with 12 bases remaining between them. CDR3 nucleotide sequence: TGCGCCAGCAGCTCAACAGGATTCCCCAAAAACATTCAGTACTTC. Protein product: CASSSTGFPKNIQYF.

The V and J genes are TRBV12-3 or TRBV12-4 and TRBJ2-1; weak D call: TRBD2 (7 bases). This CDR3 is 15 amino acids long. Trimming left V 6 bases short and J 10 bases short, with 22 bases between. The CDR3 DNA reads as TGTGCCAGCAGCCCCGTAGGGGGGGGTTATGGAGAGCAGTTCTTC. It is translated as CASSPVGGGYGEQFF.

This clonotype was recorded many times. The CDR3 spells CASSLISGADTQYF. DNA of the CDR3: TGCGCCAGCAGCTTGATTTCGGGCGCAGATACGCAGTATTTT. The chain is built from TRBV5-1 and TRBJ2-3; no clear D. The V end lost 1 base, the J end lost 4 bases, and 10 bases lay between the germline ends. The germline V gene has CDR1 SGHRS and CDR2 YFSETQ. The CDR3 extends over 14 amino acids.

In the case of this clonotype: A much larger clone lies one base from this, so it may be a read error. The chain joins TRBV29-1 to TRBJ2-2; D gene uncertain. CDR3 length: 15 amino acids. Germline CDR1 and CDR2: SQVTM and ANQGSEA. Trimming took 5 bases from V and 4 from J, leaving 17 bases between them. The chain's CDR3 is CSVLSGVWGTGELFF. The CDR3 bases are TGCAGCGTTCTATCAGGTGTTTGGGGCACCGGGGAGCTGTTTTTT.

The rearrangement links TRBV6-2 or TRBV6-3 to TRBJ2-1, with 11 positions matching TRBD1. This CDR3 is 16 amino acids long. With 6 bases clipped from V and 6 bases from J, the junction kept 10 bases outside the gene matches. Germline V gene lookup returns CDR1 MNHEY and CDR2 SVGEGT. Written as DNA, the CDR3 is TGTGCCAGCAGATCGCCCGGGACAGGGGGAATCAATGAGCAGTTCTTC. Protein product: CASRSPGTGGINEQFF.

The CDR3 DNA reads TGTGCCAGCAGTTACGGACCGGGACTAGCGATGAGAGATACGCAGTATTTT. Its protein is CASSYGPGLAMRDTQYF. The chain combines TRBV5-6 with TRBJ2-3; TRBD2 matches at 10 bases. V dropped 5 bases and J dropped 5; count of bases not matched to a gene: 14. This CDR3 is built from 17 residues. From germline, CDR1 is SGHDT and CDR2 YYEEEE.

This clonotype was picked up many times. The rearrangement uses TRBV7-9 and TRBJ2-7, with D tentatively TRBD1 (5 bases). CDR1 is SEHNR and CDR2 is FQNEAQ in the germline V gene (reference sequence). Trimming shortened V by 5 bases and J by 1 base, and 9 bases separated the two germline ends. This CDR3 has 13 residues. CDR3 loop: CASSKTASYEQYF. CDR3 coding DNA: TGTGCCAGCAGCAAGACAGCTTCCTACGAGCAGTACTTC.

This sequence joins TRBV11-2 and TRBJ1-1; no reliable D call. Trimming took 7 bases from V and 0 from J, leaving 12 bases between them. Per germline, CDR1 SGHAT and CDR2 FQNNGV. The CDR3 runs to 14 residues. DNA of the CDR3: TGTGCCAGCAATCCAACACTCATGAACACTGAAGCTTTCTTT. It translates to CASNPTLMNTEAFF.

The chain combines TRBV5-1 with TRBJ2-1; TRBD2 matches 10 bases. The trim removed 0 bases at V and 8 bases at J, leaving 8 bases unmatched. The CDR3 contains 16 residues. Germline CDR1 SGHRS, CDR2 YFSETQ. The CDR3 region has the DNA TGCGCCAGCAGCTTGGCGGCTAGCGGGAGAATCGATGAGCAGTTCTTC. Its translation is CASSLAASGRIDEQFF.

V usage is TRBV20-1 and J usage is TRBJ2-1, with D maybe TRBD1 (6 bases). Germline CDR1 DFQATT, CDR2 SNEGSKA (reference sequence). V was clipped by 3 bases and J by 3 bases, with 15 bases between them. There are 15 residues in the CDR3. The CDR3 nucleotides are TGCAGTGCTAGGACCCAGGGACATAACTACAATGAGCAGTTCTTC. Translated: CSARTQGHNYNEQFF.

This clonotype was seen many times. This rearrangement joins TRBV28 to TRBJ2-3; TRBD2 is a possible D gene (7 bases). Germline CDR1 and CDR2: MDHEN and SYDVKM. V was pared by 3 bases and J by 11 bases, with 18 bases between. CDR3 length equals 14 residues. The CDR3 DNA follows: TGTGCCAGCAGTTTTGAGGGAGGGGGACTTCTGCAGTATTTT. Translated, it gives CASSFEGGGLLQYF. Using reference TRBV28 and TRBJ2-3 for the parts outside the CDR3, the full variable domain is DVKVTQSSRYLVKRTGEKVFLECVQDMDHENMFWYRQDPGLGLRLIYFSYDVKMKEKGDIPEGYSVSREKKERFSLILESASTNQTSMYLCASSFEGGGLLQYFGPGTRLTVL.

The chain employs TRBV24-1 and TRBJ2-1; D perhaps matches TRBD2 (5 bases). Trimming took off 3 bases at V and 8 bases at J, with 10 bases between the two ends. The CDR3 is made up of 13 amino acids. In germline, CDR1 is KGHDR, CDR2 SFDVKD. This CDR3 reads CATSDTGKDEQFF. The CDR3 region has the DNA TGTGCCACCAGTGATACCGGGAAGGATGAGCAGTTCTTC.

DNA for the CDR3: TGCAGTGCGTATAAGAAGAACACCGGGGAGCTGTTTTTT. Translation gives CSAYKKNTGELFF. This rearrangement joins TRBV20-1 to TRBJ2-2; D not certain. Germline V gives CDR1 DFQATT, CDR2 SNEGSKA (reference sequence). With 6 bases removed from V and 1 base from J, the gap between germline ends came to 9 bases. The CDR3 contains 13 residues.

This clonotype was counted a few times. The chain links TRBV7-9 to TRBJ2-2; unclear D gene. Germline V gene sequence: CDR1 SEHNR, CDR2 FQNEAQ (reference sequence). Trimming cost V 2 bases and J 4 bases, with 8 bases left between them. CDR3 length equals 14 residues. The CDR3 spells CASSLYVGTGELFF. The DNA of the CDR3 is TGTGCCAGCAGCTTATACGTGGGCACCGGGGAGCTGTTTTTT.

This clonotype was counted only a few times. This sequence joins TRBV28 and TRBJ2-6; D possibly matches TRBD1 or TRBD2 (5 bases each). There are 15 residues in the CDR3. CDR1 and CDR2 (germline): MDHEN, SYDVKM. V shed 4 bases and J shed 0 bases, with 7 bases lying between them. This CDR3 is CASSWGTSGANVLTF. The CDR3, as DNA: TGTGCCAGCAGTTGGGGGACCTCTGGGGCCAACGTCCTGACTTTC.

V usage is TRBV10-3 and J usage is TRBJ2-1; 14 positions match TRBD2. Trimming removed 4 bases from V and 8 bases from J; junction bases left unmatched: 13. CDR1 ENHRY and CDR2 SYGVKD come from the germline V gene. The CDR3 is 18 amino acids. CDR3 nucleotide sequence: TGTGCCATCAGTGCTGGGACTAGCGGGGGTACCCGGCCGGATGAGCAGTTCTTC. Its protein is CAISAGTSGGTRPDEQFF.

V and J are TRBV7-2 and TRBJ2-7, with a tentative D call TRBD2 (6 bases). Germline-derived CDR1 and CDR2 are SGHTA and FQGNSA. Trimming pared 3 bases from V and 6 bases from J, leaving 15 bases between. This CDR3 comprises 14 residues. The CDR3, as DNA: TGTGCCAGCAGCTTCCATGGGGGGACGGCCGAGCAGTACTTC. Encoded protein: CASSFHGGTAEQYF.

This clonotype was counted once. The chain uses TRBV14 and TRBJ2-7, with 8 bases aligning to TRBD1. CDR3 size: 14 residues. The trim removed 5 bases at V and 8 bases at J, leaving 11 bases unmatched. Germline V gene data show CDR1 as SGHDN and CDR2 as FVKESK. CDR3 coding DNA: TGTGCCAGCAGCGTTATTCAGAGGGACAGGCAGCAGTACTTC. Amino acids: CASSVIQRDRQQYF.

This clonotype was detected a few times. V gene TRBV15 combines with J gene TRBJ1-2, with TRBD1 as a possible D gene (5 bases). V shed 0 bases and J shed 4 bases, with 15 bases lying between them. The CDR3 length is 16 residues. Germline lookup yields CDR1 LNHNV and CDR2 YYDKDF (reference sequence). CDR3 protein: CATSRDQGGAPYGYTF. The CDR3 DNA is TGTGCCACCAGCAGAGATCAGGGAGGGGCCCCCTATGGCTACACCTTC.

The chain joins TRBV4-1 to TRBJ1-5, with D possibly TRBD1 on 6 matching bases. The CDR3 covers 14 residues. CDR1 is MGHRA, CDR2 YSYEKL, per germline. The germline V and J ends were trimmed by 5 bases and 4 bases, with 12 bases remaining between them. Here the CDR3 DNA reads TGCGCCAGCAGCACAGGGTTCGGTAATCAGCCCCAGCATTTT. This sequence encodes CASSTGFGNQPQHF.